Shown below are 20 T cell receptor beta chains from a single sample sequenced in a study of blood T cell repertoires in COVID-19. Repertoires were generated with immunoSEQ multiplex PCR, while TCRdb's copy carries only in-frame clones and drops some. The repertoire holds around 100,000 clones, with approximately 80% as singletons. What was sequenced was peripheral blood. The receptor source for this set is a man in his sixties or seventies with active or convalescent COVID-19.

This clone was detected once. This chain uses TRBV18 with TRBJ2-1; D might be TRBD2 (7 bases). V lost 4 bases, J lost 8 bases, and 24 bases lay in between. The CDR3 runs to 17 residues. The germline V gene has CDR1 KGHSH and CDR2 LQKENI. The CDR3 spells CASSLTYTGTGGDEQFF. The CDR3 region has the DNA TGTGCCAGCTCACTAACCTACACCGGGACGGGGGGCGATGAGCAGTTCTTC.

V and J are TRBV19 and TRBJ1-5; D perhaps matches TRBD1 (5 bases). CDR3 size: 12 residues. Trimming left V 9 bases short and J 4 bases short, with 10 bases between. CDR1 and CDR2 from the germline V gene are LNHDA and SQIVND (reference sequence). CDR3 nucleotide sequence: TGTGCCAGCAGGGTAGGGAATCAGCCCCAGCATTTT. It codes for CASRVGNQPQHF.

V is TRBV29-1 and J is TRBJ1-1; the D gene is possibly TRBD1 (6 bases). Germline V lookup: CDR1 SQVTM, CDR2 ANQGSEA. The CDR3 is 12 residues long. Deletions cut 5 bases from V and 1 base from J, with 8 bases between. CDR3 sequence (DNA): TGCAGCGTTTCCAGGGGGAACACTGAAGCTTTCTTT. Its translation: CSVSRGNTEAFF. The whole variable domain, remainder taken from reference TRBV29-1 and TRBJ1-1, is SAVISQKPSRDICQRGTSLTIQCQVDSQVTMMFWYRQQPGQSLTLIATANQGSEATYESGFVIDKFPISRPNLTFSTLTVSNMSPEDSSIYLCSVSRGNTEAFFGQGTRLTVV.

This clone is a singleton in its sample. The genes are TRBV25-1 and TRBJ1-4; 7 bases map to TRBD1. The CDR3 totals 15 residues. The V gene's germline CDR1 is MGHDK and CDR2 SYGVNS. V shed 2 bases and J 7 bases; nucleotides not matched to a gene: 7. This chain's CDR3 is CASSEPRGKSEKLFF. CDR3 DNA sequence: TGTGCCAGCAGTGAACCCAGGGGGAAGAGTGAAAAACTGTTTTTT.

This chain connects TRBV27 to TRBJ2-3; 7 positions agree with TRBD1. Germline CDR1 MNHEY, CDR2 SMNVEV (reference sequence). The trim removed 7 bases at V and 0 bases at J, leaving 7 bases unmatched. The CDR3 sequence is 15 residues long. This CDR3 is CASNHRDSSTDTQYF. In DNA, the CDR3 is TGTGCCAGCAATCACCGGGACAGTAGCACAGATACGCAGTATTTT.

J is TRBJ2-5 and V is TRBV5-1; 10 bases align to TRBD1. The CDR3 has 15 residues. CDR1 and CDR2 from the germline V gene are SGHRS and YFSETQ. Trimming cost V 4 bases and J 3 bases; bases outside gene matches: 6. The CDR3 DNA reads as TGCGCCAGCAGCGCCCACGGGACAGGGGAAGAGACCCAGTACTTC. It specifies CASSAHGTGEETQYF. The whole variable domain, remainder taken from reference TRBV5-1 and TRBJ2-5, is KAGVTQTPRYLIKTRGQQVTLSCSPISGHRSVSWYQQTPGQGLQFLFEYFSETQRNKGNFPGRFSGRQFSNSRSEMNVSTLELGDSALYLCASSAHGTGEETQYFGPGTRLLVL.

Only one count was recorded for this clone. The chain carries TRBV3-1 (or the pseudogene TRBV3-2) and TRBJ1-1, with 8 bases identical to TRBD1. V trimming: 1 base; J trimming: 4 bases; junction bases outside the gene matches: 8. In germline, CDR1 is LGHDT, CDR2 YNNKEL (reference sequence). The CDR3 spans 16 residues. The CDR3 DNA sequence: TGTGCCAGCAGCCAAGCTCACAGGGGGGCGGGCACTGAAGCTTTCTTT. Protein sequence: CASSQAHRGAGTEAFF.

The rearrangement uses TRBV25-1 and TRBJ1-6; 7 bases line up with TRBD1. After removal of 6 bases from V and 7 bases from J, the junction contained 6 bases not matched to a gene. The CDR3 is 14 residues long. From germline, CDR1 is MGHDK and CDR2 SYGVNS. CDR3 residues: CASRPGTENSPLHF. In DNA, the CDR3 is TGTGCCAGCAGACCCGGGACAGAGAATTCACCCCTCCACTTT.

V and J are TRBV5-1 and TRBJ2-3; TRBD1 matches at 9 bases. The CDR3 extends over 15 amino acids. V was pared by 3 bases and J by 3 bases, with 5 bases of the junction left unmatched. Looked up from germline, CDR1 is SGHRS and CDR2 is YFSETQ. The CDR3 sequence: CASSSTGGATDTQYF. In nucleotides, the CDR3 is TGCGCCAGCAGCTCCACAGGGGGCGCGACAGATACGCAGTATTTT.

The J gene is TRBJ1-1, the V gene TRBV19; the D gene is possibly TRBD1 (5 bases). V dropped 5 bases and J dropped 2 bases, with 12 bases sitting between them. Germline CDR1 and CDR2: LNHDA and SQIVND (reference sequence). The CDR3 is made up of 14 amino acids. CDR3: CASSSDSLNTEAFF. Written as DNA, the CDR3 is TGTGCCAGTAGTTCTGACAGCCTTAACACTGAAGCTTTCTTT.

The rearrangement uses TRBV25-1 and TRBJ1-2; TRBD1 matches 8 bases. V shed 1 base and J 6 bases; nucleotides not matched to a gene: 7. The CDR3 has 15 residues. Germline V gene sequence: CDR1 MGHDK, CDR2 SYGVNS. CDR3: CASSESPGGTNGYTF. In nucleotides, the CDR3 is TGTGCCAGCAGTGAATCTCCAGGGGGCACGAATGGCTACACCTTC.

V usage is TRBV29-1 and J usage is TRBJ1-3; D gene ambiguous. The germline V gene encodes CDR1 SQVTM and CDR2 ANQGSEA. V dropped 7 bases and J dropped 4 bases, with 11 bases sitting between them. This CDR3 comprises 12 residues. The CDR3 loop reads CSGEGAGNTIYF. The CDR3 region has the DNA TGCAGCGGAGAAGGAGCCGGAAACACCATATATTTT.

The rearrangement joins TRBV7-2 to TRBJ1-2, with a tentative D call TRBD1 (5 bases). CDR1 and CDR2 (germline): SGHTA, FQGNSA. This CDR3 has 13 amino acids. The germline V and J ends were trimmed by 5 bases and 7 bases, with 14 bases remaining between them. The CDR3 DNA reads TGTGCCAGCAGCGACAGAAGTTTGAGTGGCTACACCTTC. This translates into CASSDRSLSGYTF.

This chain uses TRBV5-4 with TRBJ2-3; D not resolved. This CDR3 spans 14 amino acids. The V gene's germline CDR1 is SGHNT and CDR2 YYREEE (reference sequence). With 0 bases removed from V and 2 bases from J, the gap between germline ends came to 7 bases. CDR3 in amino acids: CASSLGHNTDTQYF. The CDR3 bases are TGTGCCAGCAGCTTGGGACACAACACAGATACGCAGTATTTT.

This clone has a handful of counts. The chain employs TRBV27 and TRBJ1-2; 9 bases fit TRBD1. The V gene end was trimmed by 5 bases and the J gene end by 7 bases; junction bases not matched to a gene: 11. The germline V gene encodes CDR1 MNHEY and CDR2 SMNVEV (reference sequence). The CDR3 is 15 residues long. The CDR3 sequence: CASSTRWDRVGGYTF. CDR3 in DNA: TGTGCCAGCAGTACGCGCTGGGACAGGGTCGGTGGCTACACCTTC.

This clone appeared a few times. V is TRBV20-1 and J is TRBJ1-1; 7 bases align to TRBD1. CDR3 length: 17 amino acids. Germline trimming cut 3 bases from V and 5 bases from J; bases unmatched to any gene: 18. CDR1 and CDR2 (germline): DFQATT, SNEGSKA (reference sequence). CDR3 nucleotides: TGCAGTGCTAGTAAACGAACAGGGGTGGGGAGAAGGACTGAAGCTTTCTTT. It specifies CSASKRTGVGRRTEAFF.

The chain is built from TRBV30 and TRBJ1-1; 8 bases agree with TRBD1. From germline, CDR1 is GTSNPN and CDR2 SVGIG (reference sequence). This CDR3 region has 18 residues. Germline trimming cut 2 bases from V and 0 bases from J; bases unmatched to any gene: 14. The CDR3 region has the DNA TGTGCCTGGAGTAAACAGGGGGGATTTAGCATAGTGAACACTGAAGCTTTCTTT. Translation gives CAWSKQGGFSIVNTEAFF.

The rearrangement links TRBV5-6 to TRBJ1-1; D is possibly TRBD1 (5 bases). The germline V gene has CDR1 SGHDT and CDR2 YYEEEE. This CDR3 is built from 14 residues. Trimming pared 4 bases from V and 3 bases from J, leaving 13 bases between. The CDR3 nucleotides are TGTGCCAGCAGCCCCACAGGTATCCACACTGAAGCTTTCTTT. Its translation is CASSPTGIHTEAFF.

This CDR3 is CASDGRVWNEQFF. The DNA of the CDR3 is TGTGCCAGTGATGGGAGGGTATGGAATGAGCAGTTCTTC. The genes are TRBV6-5 and TRBJ2-1; 7 nucleotides agree with TRBD2. Germline CDR1 MNHEY, CDR2 SVGAGI. This CDR3 spans 13 amino acids. V trimming: 9 bases; J trimming: 7 bases; junction bases outside the gene matches: 9.

The gene calls are TRBV3-1 (or the pseudogene TRBV3-2) and TRBJ2-7; D is perhaps TRBD1 (6 bases). The CDR3 totals 15 residues. V shed 2 bases and J shed 7 bases, with 18 bases lying between them. CDR1 LGHDT and CDR2 YNNKEL come from the germline V gene (reference sequence). CDR3 bases: TGTGCCAGCAGCCAATCCGGGACACGGGGCTTAGAGCAGTACTTC. This sequence encodes CASSQSGTRGLEQYF.